This entry describes one T cell receptor beta chain. Seattle's cohort entered during active infection and was followed longitudinally. The authors' processing: Quantification of nucleated cells was approximated via reference gene primer amplification. Only in-frame clones appear in the TCRdb table, and some are missing; sequencing was by immunoSEQ multiplex PCR. V and J calls and clone size come straight from that table; D and trimming were deduced from the DNA. This sample has over 200,000 clones, with over 80% found just once. The data were taken from a study of blood T cell repertoires in COVID-19. The overall study: Donors in the United States, Italy and Spain gave samples during acute or convalescent COVID-19. PBMCs, B-cell-depleted T cells, or T cells provided the cDNA or gDNA that made up the material.

The CDR3 loop spans 15 amino acids. The J segment lost 6 bases and the V segment lost 4 bases, leaving 6 bases of the junction unmatched. Germline assignment: CDR1 SGHTA and CDR2 FQGTGA. The chain carries TRBV7-3 and TRBJ1-6, with 7 bases aligning to TRBD1. The sample consisted of peripheral blood. This TCR was recovered from a man younger than 40 with COVID-19, enrolled during active disease. The CDR3 spells CASSSQTGPNSPLHF. CDR3 nucleotide sequence: TGTGCCAGCAGCTCCCAGACAGGGCCTAATTCACCCCTCCACTTT.